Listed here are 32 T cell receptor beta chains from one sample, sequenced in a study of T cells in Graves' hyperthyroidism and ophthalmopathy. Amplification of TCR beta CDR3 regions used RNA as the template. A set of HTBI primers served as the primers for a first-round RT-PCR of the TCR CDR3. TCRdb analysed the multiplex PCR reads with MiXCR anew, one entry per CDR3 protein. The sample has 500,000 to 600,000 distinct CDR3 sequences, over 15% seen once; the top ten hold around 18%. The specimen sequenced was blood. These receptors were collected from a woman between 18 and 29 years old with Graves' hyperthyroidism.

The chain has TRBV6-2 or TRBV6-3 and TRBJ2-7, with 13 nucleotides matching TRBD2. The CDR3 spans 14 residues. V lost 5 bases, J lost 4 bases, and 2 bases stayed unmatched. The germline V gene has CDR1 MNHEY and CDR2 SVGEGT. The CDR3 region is CASSGLAGDYEQYF. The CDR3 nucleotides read TGTGCCAGCAGTGGACTAGCGGGGGATTACGAGCAGTACTTC.

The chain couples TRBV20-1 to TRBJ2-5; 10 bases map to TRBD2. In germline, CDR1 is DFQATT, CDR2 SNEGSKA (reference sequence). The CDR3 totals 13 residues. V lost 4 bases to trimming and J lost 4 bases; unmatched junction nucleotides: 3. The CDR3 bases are TGCAGTGCTACTAGCGGGGGAGGAGAGACCCAGTACTTC. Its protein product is CSATSGGGETQYF.

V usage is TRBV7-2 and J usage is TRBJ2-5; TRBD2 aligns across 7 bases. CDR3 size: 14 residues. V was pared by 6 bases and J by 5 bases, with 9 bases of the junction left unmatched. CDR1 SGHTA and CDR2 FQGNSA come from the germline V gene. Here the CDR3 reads CASRDSGGYETQYF. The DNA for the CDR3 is TGTGCCAGCAGGGATTCGGGGGGATACGAGACCCAGTACTTC.

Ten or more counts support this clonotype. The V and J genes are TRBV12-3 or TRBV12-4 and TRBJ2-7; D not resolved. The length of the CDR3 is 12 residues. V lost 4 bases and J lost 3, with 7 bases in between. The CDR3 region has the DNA TGTGCCAGCAGTTCGCCACTCTACGAGCAGTACTTC. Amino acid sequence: CASSSPLYEQYF.

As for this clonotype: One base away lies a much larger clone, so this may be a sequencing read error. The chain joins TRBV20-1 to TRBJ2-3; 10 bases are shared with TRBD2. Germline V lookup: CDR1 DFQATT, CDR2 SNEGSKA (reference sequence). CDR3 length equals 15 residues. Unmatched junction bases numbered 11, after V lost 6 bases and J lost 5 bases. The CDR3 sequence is CSAPILAGEQDTQYF. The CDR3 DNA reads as TGCAGTGCCCCTATCCTAGCGGGGGAGCAAGATACGCAGTATTTT.

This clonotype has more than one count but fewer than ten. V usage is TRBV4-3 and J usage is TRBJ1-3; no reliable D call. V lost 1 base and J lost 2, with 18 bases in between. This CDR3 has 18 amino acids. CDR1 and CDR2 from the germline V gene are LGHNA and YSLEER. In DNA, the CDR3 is TGCGCCAGCAGCCAAGCCATCGCTCCAGCGGGCGCTGGAAACACCATATATTTT. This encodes CASSQAIAPAGAGNTIYF.

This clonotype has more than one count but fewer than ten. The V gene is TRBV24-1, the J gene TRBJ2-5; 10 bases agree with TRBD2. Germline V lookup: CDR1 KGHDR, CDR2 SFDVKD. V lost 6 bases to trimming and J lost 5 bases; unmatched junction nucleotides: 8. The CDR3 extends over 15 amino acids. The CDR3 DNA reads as TGTGCCACCAGTTTGACTAGCGGGTTGCTGGAGACCCAGTACTTC. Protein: CATSLTSGLLETQYF.

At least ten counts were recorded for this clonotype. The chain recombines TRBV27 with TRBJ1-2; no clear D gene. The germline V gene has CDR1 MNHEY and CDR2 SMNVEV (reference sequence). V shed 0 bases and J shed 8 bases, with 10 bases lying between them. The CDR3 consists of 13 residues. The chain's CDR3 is CASSLSPVSGYTF. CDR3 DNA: TGTGCCAGCAGTTTATCACCAGTTTCCGGCTACACCTTC.

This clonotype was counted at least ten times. CDR3 sequence reads: CASSLAAVAGGVIYEQFF. The CDR3 DNA reads TGTGCCAGCAGCTTAGCTGCAGTAGCGGGAGGGGTCATATATGAGCAGTTCTTC. The rearrangement joins TRBV11-2 to TRBJ2-1; TRBD2 matches at 11 bases. Trimming took 1 base from V and 8 from J; bases not matched to a gene: 13. This CDR3 is 18 amino acids long. The germline CDR1 and CDR2 sequences are SGHAT and FQNNGV.

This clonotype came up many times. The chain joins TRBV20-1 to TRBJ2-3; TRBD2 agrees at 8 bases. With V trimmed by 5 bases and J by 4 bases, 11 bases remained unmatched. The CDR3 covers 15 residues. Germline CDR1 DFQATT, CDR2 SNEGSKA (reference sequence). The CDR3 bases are TGCAGTGCTGGGGCTGGCGGGGGGTTGCCAGATACGCAGTATTTT. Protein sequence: CSAGAGGGLPDTQYF.

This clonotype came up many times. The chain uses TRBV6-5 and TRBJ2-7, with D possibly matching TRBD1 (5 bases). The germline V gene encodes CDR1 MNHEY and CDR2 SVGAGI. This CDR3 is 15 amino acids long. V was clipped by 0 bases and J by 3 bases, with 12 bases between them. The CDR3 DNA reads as TGTGCCAGCAGTTACTCGAATTTAGGACACTACGAGCAGTACTTC. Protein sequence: CASSYSNLGHYEQYF.

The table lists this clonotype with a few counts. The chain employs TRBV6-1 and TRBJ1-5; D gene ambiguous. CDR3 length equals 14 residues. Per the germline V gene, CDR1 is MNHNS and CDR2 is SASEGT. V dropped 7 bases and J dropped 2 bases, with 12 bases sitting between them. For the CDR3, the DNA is TGTGCCAGCAATGGAGGATATGGCAATCAGCCCCAGCATTTT. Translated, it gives CASNGGYGNQPQHF.

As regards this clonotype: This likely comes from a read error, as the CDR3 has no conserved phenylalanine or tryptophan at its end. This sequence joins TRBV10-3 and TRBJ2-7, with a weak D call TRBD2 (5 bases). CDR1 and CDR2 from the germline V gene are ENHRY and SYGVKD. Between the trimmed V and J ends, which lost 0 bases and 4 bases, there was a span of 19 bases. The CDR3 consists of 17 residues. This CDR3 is CAISESHPPRAGYEQYS. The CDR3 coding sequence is TGTGCCATCAGTGAGTCTCACCCACCGCGGGCCGGTTACGAGCAGTACTCC.

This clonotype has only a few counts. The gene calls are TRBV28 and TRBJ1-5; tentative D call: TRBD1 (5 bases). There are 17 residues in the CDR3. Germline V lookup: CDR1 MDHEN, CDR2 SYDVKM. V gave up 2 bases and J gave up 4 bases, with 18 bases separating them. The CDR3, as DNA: TGTGCCAGCAGTTTACAAATCCGGGGGAAAGTGAATCAGCCCCAGCATTTT. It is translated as CASSLQIRGKVNQPQHF.

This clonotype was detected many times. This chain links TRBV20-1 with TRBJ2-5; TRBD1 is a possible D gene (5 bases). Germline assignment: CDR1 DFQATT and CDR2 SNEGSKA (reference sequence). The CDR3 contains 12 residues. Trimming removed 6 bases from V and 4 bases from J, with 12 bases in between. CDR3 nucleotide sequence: TGCAGTGCCCGGACAAAGGGAGAGACCCAGTACTTC. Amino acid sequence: CSARTKGETQYF.

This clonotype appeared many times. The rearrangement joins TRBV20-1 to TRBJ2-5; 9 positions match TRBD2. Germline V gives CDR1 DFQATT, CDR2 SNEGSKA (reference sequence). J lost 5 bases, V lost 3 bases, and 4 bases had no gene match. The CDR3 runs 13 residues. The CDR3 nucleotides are TGCAGTGCTAGGGTAGCGGGAGTGGAGACCCAGTACTTC. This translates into CSARVAGVETQYF.

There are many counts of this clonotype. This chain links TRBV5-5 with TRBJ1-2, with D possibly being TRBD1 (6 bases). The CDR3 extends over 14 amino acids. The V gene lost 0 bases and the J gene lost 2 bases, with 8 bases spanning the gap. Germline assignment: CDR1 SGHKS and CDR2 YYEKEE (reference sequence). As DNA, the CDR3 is TGTGCCAGCAGCTTGGCTACAGGGAACTATGGCTACACCTTC. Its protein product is CASSLATGNYGYTF.

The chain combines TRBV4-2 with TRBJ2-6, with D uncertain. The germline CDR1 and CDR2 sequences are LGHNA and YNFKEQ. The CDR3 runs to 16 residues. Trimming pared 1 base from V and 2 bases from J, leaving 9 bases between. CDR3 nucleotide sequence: TGTGCCAGCAGCCAAGCAATGGTGACTGGGGCCAACGTCCTGACTTTC. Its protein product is CASSQAMVTGANVLTF.

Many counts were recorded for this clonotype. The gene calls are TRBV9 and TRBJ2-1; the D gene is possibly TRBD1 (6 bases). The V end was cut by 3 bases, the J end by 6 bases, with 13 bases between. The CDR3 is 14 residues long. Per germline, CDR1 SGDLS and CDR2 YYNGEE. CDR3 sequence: CASSGRTDTNEQFF. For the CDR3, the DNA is TGTGCCAGCAGCGGGCGGACAGACACCAATGAGCAGTTCTTC.

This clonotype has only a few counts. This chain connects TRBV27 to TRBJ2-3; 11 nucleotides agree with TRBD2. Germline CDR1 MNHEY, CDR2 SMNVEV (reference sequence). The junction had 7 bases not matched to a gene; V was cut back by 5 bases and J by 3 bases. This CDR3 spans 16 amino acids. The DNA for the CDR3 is TGTGCCAGCAGTACGCGTAGCGGGAGGGTTACAGATACGCAGTATTTT. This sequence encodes CASSTRSGRVTDTQYF.

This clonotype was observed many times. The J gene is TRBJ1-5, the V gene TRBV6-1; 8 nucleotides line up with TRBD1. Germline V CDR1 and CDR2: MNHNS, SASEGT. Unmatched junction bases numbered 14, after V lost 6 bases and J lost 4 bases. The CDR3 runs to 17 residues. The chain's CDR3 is CASSPMYGTGGNQPQHF. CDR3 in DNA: TGTGCCAGCAGCCCGATGTATGGGACAGGTGGAAATCAGCCCCAGCATTTT.

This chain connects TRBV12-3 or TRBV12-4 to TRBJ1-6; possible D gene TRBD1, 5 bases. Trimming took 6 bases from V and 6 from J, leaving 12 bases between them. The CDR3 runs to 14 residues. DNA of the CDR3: TGTGCCAGCAGGGGGGAGGCGAGTAATTCACCCCTCCACTTT. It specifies CASRGEASNSPLHF.

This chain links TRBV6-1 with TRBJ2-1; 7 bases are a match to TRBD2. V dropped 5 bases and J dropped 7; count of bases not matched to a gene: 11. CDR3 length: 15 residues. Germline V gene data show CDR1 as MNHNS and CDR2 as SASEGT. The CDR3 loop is CASSSGLLDWNEQFF. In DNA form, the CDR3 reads TGTGCCAGCAGTTCGGGACTACTTGATTGGAATGAGCAGTTCTTC.

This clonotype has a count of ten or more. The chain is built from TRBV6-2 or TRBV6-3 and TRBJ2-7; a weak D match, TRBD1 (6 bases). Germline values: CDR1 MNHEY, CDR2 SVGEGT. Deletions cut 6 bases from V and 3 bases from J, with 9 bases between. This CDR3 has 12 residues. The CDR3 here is CASRGRGYEQYF. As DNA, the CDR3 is TGTGCCAGCAGGGGCAGGGGCTACGAGCAGTACTTC.

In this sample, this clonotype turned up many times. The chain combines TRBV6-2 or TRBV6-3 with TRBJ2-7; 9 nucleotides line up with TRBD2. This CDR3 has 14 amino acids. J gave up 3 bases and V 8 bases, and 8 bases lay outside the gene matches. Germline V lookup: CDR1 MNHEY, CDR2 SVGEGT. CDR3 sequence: CASSNLAGDYEQYF. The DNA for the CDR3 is TGTGCCAGCTCAAATTTAGCGGGGGACTACGAGCAGTACTTC.

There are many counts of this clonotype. The CDR3: CASKPNGGTRGYGYTF. Written as DNA, the CDR3 is TGTGCCAGCAAACCGAACGGGGGAACTCGGGGCTATGGCTACACCTTC. V is TRBV3-1 and J is TRBJ1-2; tentatively, D is TRBD1 (5 bases). CDR3 size: 16 residues. Trimming took off 7 bases at V and 4 bases at J, with 22 bases between the two ends. Germline CDR1 LGHDT, CDR2 YNNKEL (reference sequence).

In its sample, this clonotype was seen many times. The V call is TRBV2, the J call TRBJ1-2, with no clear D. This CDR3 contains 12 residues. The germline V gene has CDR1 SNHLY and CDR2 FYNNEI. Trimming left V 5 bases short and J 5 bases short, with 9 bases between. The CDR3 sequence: CASSKRNYGYTF. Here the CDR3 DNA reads TGTGCCAGCAGTAAACGGAATTATGGCTACACCTTC.

This CDR3 is CASSQTTETYEQYF. CDR3 nucleotides: TGTGCCAGCAGCCAGACCACAGAAACATACGAGCAGTACTTC. This rearrangement joins TRBV4-2 to TRBJ2-7; D not certain. This CDR3 comprises 14 residues. V lost 3 bases and J lost 4, with 13 bases in between. Germline CDR1 LGHNA, CDR2 YNFKEQ.

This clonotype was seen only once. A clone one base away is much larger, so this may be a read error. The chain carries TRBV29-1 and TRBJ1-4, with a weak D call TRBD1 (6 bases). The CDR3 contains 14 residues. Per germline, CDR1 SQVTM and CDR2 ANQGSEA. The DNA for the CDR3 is TGCAGCGTCGCACTAGACAGGTGGAATGGAAAACTGTTTTTT. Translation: CSVALDRWNGKLFF.

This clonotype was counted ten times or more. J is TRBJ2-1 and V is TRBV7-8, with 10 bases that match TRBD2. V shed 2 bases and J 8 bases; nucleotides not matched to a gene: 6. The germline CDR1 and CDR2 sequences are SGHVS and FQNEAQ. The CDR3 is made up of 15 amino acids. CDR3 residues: CASSLLGLAGDEQFF. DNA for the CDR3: TGTGCCAGCAGCTTATTAGGGCTAGCGGGAGATGAGCAGTTCTTC. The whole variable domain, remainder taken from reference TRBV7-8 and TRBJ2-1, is GAGVSQSPRYKVAKRGQDVALRCDPISGHVSLFWYQQALGQGPEFLTYFQNEAQLDKSGLPSDRFFAERPEGSVSTLKIQRTQQEDSAVYLCASSLLGLAGDEQFFGPGTRLTVL.

The CDR3 here is CASSLVGGATIYF. Here the CDR3 DNA reads TGTGCCAGCAGCTTGGTTGGGGGAGCAACCATATATTTT. V and J are TRBV5-5 and TRBJ1-3; perhaps TRBD1 as D (5 bases). CDR1 and CDR2 (germline): SGHKS, YYEKEE (reference sequence). The CDR3 runs to 13 residues. The ends were cut back, 0 bases at V and 10 bases at J, with 11 bases in the middle.

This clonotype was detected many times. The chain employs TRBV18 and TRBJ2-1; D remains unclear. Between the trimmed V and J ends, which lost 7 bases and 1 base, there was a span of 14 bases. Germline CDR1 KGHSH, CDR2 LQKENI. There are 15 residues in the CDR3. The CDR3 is CASLQKAESYNEQFF. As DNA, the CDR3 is TGTGCCAGCTTACAAAAGGCCGAGTCCTACAATGAGCAGTTCTTC.